The entry below describes one TCR beta chain. Its specificity is unknown. These data originate in a study of cytomegalovirus exposure and HLA in healthy donors. Study at large: A previous analysis identified approximately 110 million unique TCR beta sequences derived from about 180 million T cells.

13 Jbeta primers and 60 Vbeta primers were used for the PCR. Only in-frame clones appear in the TCRdb table, and some are missing; sequencing was by immunoSEQ multiplex PCR. This table has over 150,000 clones, approximately 80% appearing once. The CDR3 extends over 15 amino acids. V was pared by 6 bases and J by 8 bases, with 10 bases of the junction left unmatched. Germline V gene sequence: CDR1 MRHNA, CDR2 SNTAGT. Findings of the study overall: For most TCR sequences rarity was the rule, although some public TCRs occurred in many donors.

The specimen sequenced was PBMCs. This receptor was identified in a man in his thirties or forties in good health and CMV-seropositive. The chain recombines TRBV6-4 with TRBJ2-1, with 10 bases aligning to TRBD2. The CDR3 here is CASRPLAGDYDEQFF. For the CDR3, the DNA is TGTGCCAGCAGACCTCTAGCGGGGGATTATGATGAGCAGTTCTTC.